This T cell receptor beta chain was captured by sequencing in a study of breast tumors, draining lymph nodes, adjacent tissues. Trimming took off 2 bases at V and 5 bases at J, with 6 bases between the two ends. The CDR3 consists of 13 residues. Germline V CDR1 and CDR2: KGHSH, LQKENI. Findings and caveats of the study: Luminal-like breast cancer showed significantly higher tumor–nontumor repertoire similarity than basal-like. Tumor T cell lymph node origin was a supported hypothesis, not proven.

TCRdb reprocessed the multiplex PCR reads with MiXCR, giving one entry per CDR3 protein. The table includes 180,000 or so distinct CDR3 sequences, approximately 31% detected once. Ten or more counts support this clonotype. Its target is not known. Samples came from axillary lymph nodes draining the breast cancer. The sequenced material came from axillary lymph node tissue. The clonotype was recovered from a female donor with breast cancer. Some clones in this sample may be carry-over from other donors' samples. The V call is TRBV18, the J call TRBJ1-4; D gene unclear. The chain's CDR3 is CASSPGPNEKLFF. CDR3 coding DNA: TGTGCCAGCTCACCAGGGCCGAATGAAAAACTGTTTTTT.